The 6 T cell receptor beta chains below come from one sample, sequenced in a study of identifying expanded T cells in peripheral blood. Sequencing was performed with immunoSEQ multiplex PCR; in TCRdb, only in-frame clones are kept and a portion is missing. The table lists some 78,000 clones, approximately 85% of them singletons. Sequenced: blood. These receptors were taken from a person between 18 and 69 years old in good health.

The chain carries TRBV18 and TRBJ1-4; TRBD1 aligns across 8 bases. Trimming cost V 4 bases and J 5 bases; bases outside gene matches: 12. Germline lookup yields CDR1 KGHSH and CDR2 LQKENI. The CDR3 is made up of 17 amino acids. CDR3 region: CASSLNRGSDPNEKLFF. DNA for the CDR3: TGTGCCAGCTCACTAAACAGGGGGTCAGACCCCAATGAAAAACTGTTTTTT.

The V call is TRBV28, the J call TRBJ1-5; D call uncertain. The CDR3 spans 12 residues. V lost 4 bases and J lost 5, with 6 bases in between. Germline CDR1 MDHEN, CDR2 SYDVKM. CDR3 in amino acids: CASSSPDQPQHF. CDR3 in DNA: TGTGCCAGCAGTTCCCCGGATCAGCCCCAGCATTTT.

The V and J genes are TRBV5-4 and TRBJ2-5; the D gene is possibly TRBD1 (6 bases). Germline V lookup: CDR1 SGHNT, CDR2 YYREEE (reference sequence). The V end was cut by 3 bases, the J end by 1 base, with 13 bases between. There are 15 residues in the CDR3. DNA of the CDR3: TGTGCCAGCAGCTCGCAGAGACAGGCCCAAGAGACCCAGTACTTC. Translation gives CASSSQRQAQETQYF.

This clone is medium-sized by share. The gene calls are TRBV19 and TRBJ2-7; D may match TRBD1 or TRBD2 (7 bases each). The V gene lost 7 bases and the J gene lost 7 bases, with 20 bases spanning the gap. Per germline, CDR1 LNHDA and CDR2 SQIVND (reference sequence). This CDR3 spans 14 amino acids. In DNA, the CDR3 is TGTGCCAGTACCCCCAACGCAGGGGGGGGAGAGCAGTACTTC. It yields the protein CASTPNAGGGEQYF.

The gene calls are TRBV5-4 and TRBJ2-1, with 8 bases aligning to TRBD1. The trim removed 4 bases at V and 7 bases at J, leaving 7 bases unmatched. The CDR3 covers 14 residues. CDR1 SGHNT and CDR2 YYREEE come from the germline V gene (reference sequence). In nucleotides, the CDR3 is TGTGCCAGCAGCCTCGGGACAGGACTGAATGAGCAGTTCTTC. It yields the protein CASSLGTGLNEQFF.

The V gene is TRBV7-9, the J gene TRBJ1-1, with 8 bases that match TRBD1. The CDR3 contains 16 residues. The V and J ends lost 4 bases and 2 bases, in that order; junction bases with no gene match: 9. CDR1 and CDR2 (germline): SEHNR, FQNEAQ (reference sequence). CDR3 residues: CASSSDRVGLNTEAFF. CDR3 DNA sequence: TGTGCCAGCAGCTCGGACAGGGTGGGTTTAAACACTGAAGCTTTCTTT.